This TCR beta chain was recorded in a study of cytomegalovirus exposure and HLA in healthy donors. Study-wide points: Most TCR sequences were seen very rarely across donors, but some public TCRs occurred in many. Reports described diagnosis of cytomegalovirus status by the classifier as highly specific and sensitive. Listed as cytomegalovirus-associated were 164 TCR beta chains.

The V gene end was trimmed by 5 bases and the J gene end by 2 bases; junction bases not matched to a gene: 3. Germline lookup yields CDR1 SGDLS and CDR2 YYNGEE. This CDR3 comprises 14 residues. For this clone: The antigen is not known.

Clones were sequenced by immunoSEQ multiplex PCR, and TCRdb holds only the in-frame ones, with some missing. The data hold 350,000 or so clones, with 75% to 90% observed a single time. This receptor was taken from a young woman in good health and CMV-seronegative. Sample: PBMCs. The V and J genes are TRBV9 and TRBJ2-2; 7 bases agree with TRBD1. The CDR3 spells CASRGTDNTGELFF. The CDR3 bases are TGTGCCAGCAGAGGGACAGACAACACCGGGGAGCTGTTTTTT.